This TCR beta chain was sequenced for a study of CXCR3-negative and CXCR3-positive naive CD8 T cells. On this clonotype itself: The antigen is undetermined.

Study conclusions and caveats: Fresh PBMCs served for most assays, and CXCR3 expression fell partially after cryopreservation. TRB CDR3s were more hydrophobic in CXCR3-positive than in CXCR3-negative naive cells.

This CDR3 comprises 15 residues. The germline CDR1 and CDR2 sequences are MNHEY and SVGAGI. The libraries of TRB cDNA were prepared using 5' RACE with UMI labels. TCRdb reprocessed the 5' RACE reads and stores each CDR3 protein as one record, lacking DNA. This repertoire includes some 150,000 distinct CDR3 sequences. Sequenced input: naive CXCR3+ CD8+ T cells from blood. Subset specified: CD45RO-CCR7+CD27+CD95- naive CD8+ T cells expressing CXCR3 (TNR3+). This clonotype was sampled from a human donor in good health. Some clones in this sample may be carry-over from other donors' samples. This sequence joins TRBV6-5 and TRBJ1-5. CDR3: CASSYYFGSNQPQHF.